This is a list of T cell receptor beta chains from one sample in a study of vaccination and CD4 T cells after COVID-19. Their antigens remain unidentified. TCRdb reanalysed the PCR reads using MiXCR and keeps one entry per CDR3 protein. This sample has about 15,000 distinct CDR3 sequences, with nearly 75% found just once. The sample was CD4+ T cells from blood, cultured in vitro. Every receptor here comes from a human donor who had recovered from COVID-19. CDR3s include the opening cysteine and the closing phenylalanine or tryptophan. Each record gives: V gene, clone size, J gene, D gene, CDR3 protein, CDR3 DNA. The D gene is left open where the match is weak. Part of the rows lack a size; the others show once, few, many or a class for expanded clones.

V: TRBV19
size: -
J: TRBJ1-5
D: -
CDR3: CASRLLGGNQPQHF
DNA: TGTGCCAGTAGACTCCTAGGGGGCAATCAGCCCCAGCATTTT

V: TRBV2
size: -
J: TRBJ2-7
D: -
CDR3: CASSVVLSLSYEQYF
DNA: TGTGCCAGCAGTGTTGTCCTTAGTCTCTCCTACGAGCAGTACTTC

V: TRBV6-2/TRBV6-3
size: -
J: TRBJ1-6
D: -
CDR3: CASSYSTRGGSPLHF
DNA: TGTGCCAGCAGTTACTCTACCAGGGGCGGCTCACCCCTCCACTTT

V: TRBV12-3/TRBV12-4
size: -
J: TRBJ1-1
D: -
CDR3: CASSDRIAAFF
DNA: TGTGCCAGCAGCGACAGGATTGCGGCTTTCTTT

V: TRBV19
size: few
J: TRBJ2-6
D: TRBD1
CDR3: CASRQRPGQGTLSGANVLTF
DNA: TGTGCCAGTAGGCAGCGACCGGGACAGGGGACCCTCTCTGGGGCCAACGTCCTGACTTTC

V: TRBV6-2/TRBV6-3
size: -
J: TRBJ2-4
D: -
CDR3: CASSYSARAKNIQYF
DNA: TGTGCCAGCAGTTACTCCGCCAGAGCCAAAAACATTCAGTACTTC

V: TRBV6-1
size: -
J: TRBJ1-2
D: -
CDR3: CASTFLGGPSARGYTF
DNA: TGTGCCAGCACCTTCCTGGGCGGACCGTCGGCGCGTGGCTACACCTTC

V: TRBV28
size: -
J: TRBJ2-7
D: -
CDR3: CASLPGHSYEQYF
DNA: TGTGCCAGTCTACCGGGCCACTCCTACGAGCAGTACTTC

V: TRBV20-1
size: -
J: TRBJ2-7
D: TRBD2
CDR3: CSARIEAGVPYEQYF
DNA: TGCAGTGCTAGAATCGAGGCGGGAGTCCCCTACGAGCAGTACTTC

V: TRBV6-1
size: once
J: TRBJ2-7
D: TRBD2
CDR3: CASSRGREGIPSSYEQYF
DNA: TGTGCCAGCTCCCGGGGGCGGGAGGGAATCCCCAGCTCCTACGAGCAGTACTTC

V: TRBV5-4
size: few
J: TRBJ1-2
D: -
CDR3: CASSLVPSNYGYTF
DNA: TGTGCCAGCAGCTTAGTACCTTCTAACTATGGCTACACCTTC

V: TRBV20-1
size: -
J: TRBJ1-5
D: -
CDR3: CSAEGRFSNQPQHF
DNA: TGCAGTGCAGAGGGACGGTTTAGCAATCAGCCCCAGCATTTT

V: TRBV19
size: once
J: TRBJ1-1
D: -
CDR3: CASSIGTLNTEAFF
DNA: TGTGCCAGTAGTATCGGGACACTGAACACTGAAGCTTTCTTT

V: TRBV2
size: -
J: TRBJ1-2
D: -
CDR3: CASSEGGIYYTF
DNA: TGTGCCAGCAGTGAAGGGGGAATTTACTACACCTTC

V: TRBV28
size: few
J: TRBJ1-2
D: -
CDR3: CASSLWDTGYTF
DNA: TGTGCCAGCAGTTTATGGGACACTGGCTACACCTTC

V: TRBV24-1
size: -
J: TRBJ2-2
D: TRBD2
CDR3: CATSVGLALTGELFF
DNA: TGTGCCACCAGTGTTGGACTAGCGCTAACGGGGGAGCTGTTTTTT

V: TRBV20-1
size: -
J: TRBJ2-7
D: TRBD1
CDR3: CSASGDSSYEQYF
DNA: TGCAGTGCTAGTGGGGACAGCAGCTACGAGCAGTACTTC

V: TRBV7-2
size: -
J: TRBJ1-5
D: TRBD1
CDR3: CASSPRTGNQPQHF
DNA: TGTGCCAGCAGCCCACGGACAGGAAATCAGCCCCAGCATTTT

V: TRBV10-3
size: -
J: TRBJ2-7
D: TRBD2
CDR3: CAISESGLAGPGYEQYF
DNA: TGTGCCATCAGTGAGTCGGGACTAGCGGGACCCGGTTACGAGCAGTACTTC

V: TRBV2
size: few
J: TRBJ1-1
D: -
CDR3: CASSNKAEAFF
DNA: TGTGCCAGCAGTAACAAGGCTGAAGCTTTCTTT

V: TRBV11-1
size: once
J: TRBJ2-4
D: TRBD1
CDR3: CASSPEGQGGAKNIQYF
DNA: TGTGCCAGCAGCCCGGAAGGACAGGGGGGGGCCAAAAACATTCAGTACTTC

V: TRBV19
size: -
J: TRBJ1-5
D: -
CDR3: CATTEGGDGGQPQHF
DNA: TGTGCCACGACGGAAGGGGGGGACGGTGGTCAGCCCCAGCATTTT

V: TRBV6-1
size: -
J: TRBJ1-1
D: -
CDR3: CASSEKGGTEAFF
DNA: TGTGCCAGCAGTGAAAAGGGGGGCACTGAAGCTTTCTTT

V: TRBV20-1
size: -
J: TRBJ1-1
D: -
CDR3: CSARDGGMNTEAFF
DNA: TGCAGTGCTAGGGATGGGGGGATGAACACTGAAGCTTTCTTT

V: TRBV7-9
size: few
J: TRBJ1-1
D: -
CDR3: CASSLRGKNTEAFF
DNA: TGTGCCAGCAGCTTAAGGGGGAAGAACACTGAAGCTTTCTTT

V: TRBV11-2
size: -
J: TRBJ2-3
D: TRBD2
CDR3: CASSLLAGYSTDTQYF
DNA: TGTGCCAGCAGCTTACTAGCGGGGTATAGCACAGATACGCAGTATTTT

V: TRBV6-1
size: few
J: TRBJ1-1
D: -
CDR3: CASIRGNTEAFF
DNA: TGTGCCAGCATCCGCGGGAACACTGAAGCTTTCTTT

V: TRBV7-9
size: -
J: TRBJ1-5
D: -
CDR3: CASSQAPNQPQHF
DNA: TGTGCCAGCAGCCAAGCGCCCAATCAGCCCCAGCATTTT

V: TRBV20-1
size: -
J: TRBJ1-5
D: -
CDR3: CSAVNRNQPQHF
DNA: TGCAGTGCTGTGAATAGGAATCAGCCCCAGCATTTT

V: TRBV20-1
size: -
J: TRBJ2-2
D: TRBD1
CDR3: CSAPTDRAVGELFF
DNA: TGCAGTGCGCCTACGGACAGGGCTGTTGGGGAGCTGTTTTTT

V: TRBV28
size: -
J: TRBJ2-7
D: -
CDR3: CASTGFPLYEQYF
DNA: TGTGCCAGTACAGGGTTTCCTCTCTACGAGCAGTACTTC

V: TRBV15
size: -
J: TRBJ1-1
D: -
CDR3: CATSRTGTEAFF
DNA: TGTGCCACCAGCCGAACGGGCACTGAAGCTTTCTTT

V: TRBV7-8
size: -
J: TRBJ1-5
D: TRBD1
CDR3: CASSLGVPQGARNQPQHF
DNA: TGTGCCAGCAGCTTAGGGGTCCCGCAGGGGGCGCGCAATCAGCCCCAGCATTTT

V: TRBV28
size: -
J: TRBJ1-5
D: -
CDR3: CASSPRVQPQHF
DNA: TGTGCCAGCAGCCCCCGGGTGCAGCCCCAGCATTTT

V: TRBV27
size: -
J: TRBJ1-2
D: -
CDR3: CASGKTPPIGYTF
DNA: TGTGCCAGCGGGAAAACCCCCCCTATTGGCTACACCTTC

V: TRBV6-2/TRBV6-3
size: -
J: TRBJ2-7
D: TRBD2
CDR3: CASSYVGRANEQYF
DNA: TGTGCCAGCAGTTACGTTGGGAGGGCCAACGAGCAGTACTTC

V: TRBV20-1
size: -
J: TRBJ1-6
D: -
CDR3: CSAPAEGNSPLHF
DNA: TGCAGTGCTCCCGCGGAGGGCAATTCACCCCTCCACTTT

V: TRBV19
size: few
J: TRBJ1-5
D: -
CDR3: CASSINIGRNQPQHF
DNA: TGTGCCAGTAGCATAAATATCGGAAGGAATCAGCCCCAGCATTTT

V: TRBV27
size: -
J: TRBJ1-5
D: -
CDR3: CAQGPYNQPQHF
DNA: TGTGCTCAGGGGCCCTACAATCAGCCCCAGCATTTT

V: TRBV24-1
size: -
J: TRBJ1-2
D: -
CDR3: CATSDSRRTVGYTF
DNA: TGTGCCACCAGTGATTCTCGGAGGACGGTTGGCTACACCTTC

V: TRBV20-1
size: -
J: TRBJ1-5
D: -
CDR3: CSALGVTDNQPQHF
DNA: TGCAGTGCTCTGGGGGTAACGGACAATCAGCCCCAGCATTTT

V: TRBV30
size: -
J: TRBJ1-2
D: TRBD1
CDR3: CAWSVQTGGGYGYTF
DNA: TGTGCCTGGAGTGTACAGACAGGGGGCGGGTATGGCTACACCTTC

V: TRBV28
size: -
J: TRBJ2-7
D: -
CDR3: CASTSLSVTGQGGWDEQYF
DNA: TGTGCCAGCACCTCGCTTTCGGTGACAGGGCAGGGAGGTTGGGACGAGCAGTACTTC

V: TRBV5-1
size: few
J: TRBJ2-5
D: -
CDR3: CASSRLIGGETQYF
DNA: TGCGCCAGCAGCCGCCTAATCGGAGGTGAGACCCAGTACTTC

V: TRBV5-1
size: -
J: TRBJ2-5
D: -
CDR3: CASSLEETQYF
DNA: TGCGCCAGCAGCTTAGAAGAGACCCAGTACTTC

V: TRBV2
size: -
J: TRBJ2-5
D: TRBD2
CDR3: CASTIRAGVSETQYF
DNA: TGTGCCAGCACCATCCGGGCGGGAGTGTCTGAGACCCAGTACTTC

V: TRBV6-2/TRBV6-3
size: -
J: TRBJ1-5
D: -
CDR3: CASTPGGSGNQPQHF
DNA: TGTGCCAGCACTCCGGGAGGCTCGGGCAATCAGCCCCAGCATTTT

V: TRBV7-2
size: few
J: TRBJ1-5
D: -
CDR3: CASSNSNQPQHF
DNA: TGTGCCAGCAGTAATAGCAATCAGCCCCAGCATTTT

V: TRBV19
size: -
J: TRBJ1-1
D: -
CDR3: CASRPTRVWNTEAFF
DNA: TGTGCCAGTAGACCGACCAGGGTGTGGAACACTGAAGCTTTCTTT

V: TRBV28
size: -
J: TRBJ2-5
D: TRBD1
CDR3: CASSPNFTGVRKTQYF
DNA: TGTGCCAGCAGTCCGAACTTCACAGGGGTTCGTAAGACCCAGTACTTC

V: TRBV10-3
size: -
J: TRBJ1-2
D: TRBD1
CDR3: CAISWGQEYGYTF
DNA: TGTGCCATCAGTTGGGGACAGGAATATGGCTACACCTTC

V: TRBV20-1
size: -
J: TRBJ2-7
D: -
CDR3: CSAGGRAWVYEQYF
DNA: TGCAGTGCTGGAGGACGTGCCTGGGTCTACGAGCAGTACTTC

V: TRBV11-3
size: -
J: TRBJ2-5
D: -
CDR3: CASSLGNRDSETQYF
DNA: TGTGCCAGCAGCTTAGGCAACCGGGACTCAGAGACCCAGTACTTC